These 26 T cell receptor beta chains were all obtained from the same sample, sequenced in a study of T cells in women clearing cervical HPV infection. Measured with immunoSEQ multiplex PCR; TCRdb has only the in-frame clones, and not every one. The data show around 30,000 clones, and the top ten clones hold around 18%. The sample comprised blood buffy coat. These receptors were obtained from a woman aged 18-70 years with a cervical HPV16 infection that either progressed to CIN3+ or cleared (not recorded which).

Note on this clone: Read coverage stops 3 residues before the CDR3 terminus; the germline J gene supplies the remainder. V and J are TRBV12-3 or TRBV12-4 and TRBJ2-5; 7 bases match TRBD1. This CDR3 comprises 13 residues. Losses at the gene ends were 7 bases for V and 5 bases for J; bases not matched to a gene: 7. CDR3 DNA (partial): TGTGCCAGCAACGACAACAGGGGTGAGACC. Amino acids: CASNDNRGET. The full-length CDR3 reads as CASNDNRGETQYF.

About this clone itself: Read sequence stops 3 residues before the CDR3 end, and the germline J gene provides the missing end. The J gene is TRBJ1-3, the V gene TRBV19, with D perhaps TRBD1 (6 bases). The germline CDR1 and CDR2 sequences are LNHDA and SQIVND (reference sequence). The CDR3 consists of 15 residues. V was pared by 5 bases and J by 4 bases, with 15 bases between. CDR3 bases read: TGTGCCAGTAGTCCCCGGGACAAGATGGGAAACACC. Protein product: CASSPRDKMGNT. The complete CDR3 protein is CASSPRDKMGNTIYF. Using reference TRBV19 and TRBJ1-3 for the parts outside the CDR3, the full variable domain is DGGITQSPKYLFRKEGQNVTLSCEQNLNHDAMYWYRQDPGQGLRLIYYSQIVNDFQKGDIAEGYSVSREKKESFPLTVTSAQKNPTAFYLCASSPRDKMGNTIYFGEGSWLTVV.

The CDR3 bases that were read are TGCAGCGCCACCGGGACAACGAACACCGGGGAG. Its translation is CSATGTTNTGE. The entire CDR3 protein reads CSATGTTNTGELFF. V and J are TRBV29-1 and TRBJ2-2; TRBD1 might be the D (6 bases). The CDR3 end falls 3 residues outside the read, so it is completed with the germline J gene. The germline V and J ends were trimmed by 7 bases and 0 bases, with 12 bases remaining between them. This CDR3 contains 14 residues. Germline V gives CDR1 SQVTM, CDR2 ANQGSEA.

As to this clone: Sequencing ends 3 residues short of the CDR3 end; the germline J gene provides the rest. This sequence joins TRBV11-2 and TRBJ1-1, with D possibly TRBD1 on 5 matching bases. This CDR3 has 15 residues. V was cut by 7 bases and J by 1 base, with 16 bases left in between. CDR1 and CDR2 from the germline V gene are SGHAT and FQNNGV. Incomplete CDR3 DNA: TGTGCCAGCACCCTTTCTGGACAAGGGAACACTGAA. Protein product: CASTLSGQGNTE. The full CDR3 is CASTLSGQGNTEAFF.

CDR3 protein: CASSELASRDSNEKLFF. CDR3 DNA, as far as it was read: TGTGCCAGCAGTGAACTGGCGTCCCGGGACTCTAATGAAAAA. The rearrangement uses TRBV6-1 and TRBJ1-4, with D perhaps matching TRBD1 (5 bases). The CDR3 extends 3 residues past the end of the read, so its final part is completed from the germline J gene. The CDR3 covers 17 residues. Germline V gene data show CDR1 as MNHNS and CDR2 as SASEGT. The V end was cut by 2 bases, the J end by 3 bases, with 16 bases between.

Comments on this clone: The sequenced fragment ends 3 residues before the CDR3 boundary, so the rest is inferred from the germline J gene. The chain employs TRBV20-1 and TRBJ1-2; D is possibly TRBD1 (5 bases). The CDR3 is made up of 14 amino acids. Germline V CDR1 and CDR2: DFQATT, SNEGSKA (reference sequence). V was clipped by 3 bases and J by 1 base, with 12 bases between them. The CDR3 bases that were read are TGCAGTGCTAGTAACGGGGGTTTTAACTATGGC. As protein: CSASNGGFNYG. The CDR3 in its entirety is CSASNGGFNYGYTF.

The sequenced CDR3 bases are TGTGCCAGCTCACCCAACCAGGGAAATGAG. Its translation is CASSPNQGNE. The full CDR3 sequence reads CASSPNQGNEQFF. V and J are TRBV18 and TRBJ2-1; tentatively, D is TRBD1 (5 bases). The CDR3 end lies 3 residues beyond the end of the read and is filled in from the germline J gene. The CDR3 is 13 residues long. Trimming removed 3 bases from V and 7 bases from J, with 10 bases in between. Germline values: CDR1 KGHSH, CDR2 LQKENI.

Details on this clone: The read gets to within 3 residues of the CDR3 end, and the germline J gene fills in the rest. V and J are TRBV7-6 and TRBJ1-2, with 10 positions matching TRBD1. CDR3 length: 15 amino acids. From germline, CDR1 is SGHVS and CDR2 FNYEAQ. The DNA read from the CDR3 is TGTGCCAGCAGCTTGGGGGACAGGGGCGCTAACAAC. Amino acids: CASSLGDRGANN. In full, the CDR3 reads CASSLGDRGANNYTF.

Points on this clone: Read data end 3 residues before the CDR3 end; the end is taken from the germline J gene. V usage is TRBV19 and J usage is TRBJ1-4; 8 bases are a match to TRBD1. CDR1 and CDR2 (germline): LNHDA, SQIVND (reference sequence). CDR3 size: 14 residues. J was trimmed by 5 bases and V by 6 bases; bases with no gene match: 5. This CDR3 reads CASSQRTGNEKLFF. Partial CDR3 DNA: TGTGCCAGTAGCCAACGGACAGGGAATGAAAAA.

Concerning this clone: The sequenced fragment ends 3 residues before the CDR3 boundary, so the rest is inferred from the germline J gene. The chain links TRBV19 to TRBJ2-1; 10 positions match TRBD2. The germline V gene has CDR1 LNHDA and CDR2 SQIVND (reference sequence). The CDR3 is 15 residues long. V dropped 8 bases and J dropped 4; count of bases not matched to a gene: 8. Incomplete CDR3 DNA: TGTGCCAGTGCCTCCTTTAGCGGGGGGTACAATGAG. The encoded protein is CASASFSGGYNE. The full CDR3 sequence reads CASASFSGGYNEQFF.

Worth noting for this clone: The DNA ends 3 residues before the CDR3 does, and the rest of the CDR3 is filled in from the germline J gene. This chain links TRBV7-9 with TRBJ1-4; D is undetermined. CDR3 size: 14 residues. Germline-derived CDR1 and CDR2 are SEHNR and FQNEAQ (reference sequence). V dropped 5 bases and J dropped 4 bases, with 11 bases sitting between them. CDR3 amino acids: CASSPHHFNEKLFF. The sequenced part of the CDR3 DNA is TGTGCCAGCAGCCCCCACCACTTTAATGAAAAA.

Concerning this clone: Read sequence stops 3 residues before the CDR3 end, and the germline J gene provides the missing end. V and J are TRBV30 and TRBJ2-4; D is possibly TRBD2 (6 bases). The CDR3 consists of 18 residues. Per the germline V gene, CDR1 is GTSNPN and CDR2 is SVGIG (reference sequence). The sequenced part of the CDR3 DNA is TGTGCCTGGAGTGTACACCTTCCGAAGGCGGGGATAGGGGAGACT. Translated: CAWSVHLPKAGIGET. The complete CDR3 protein is CAWSVHLPKAGIGETQYF.

In regard to this clone: The read is 3 residues too short to cover the CDR3 end, so that end is filled in from the germline J gene. The genes are TRBV10-1 and TRBJ1-5; TRBD1 agrees at 9 bases. The junction had 8 bases not matched to a gene; V was cut back by 10 bases and J by 4 bases. The CDR3 contains 14 residues. CDR1 and CDR2 from the germline V gene are WNHNN and SYGVQD (reference sequence). The sequenced CDR3 bases are TGCGCCACTTCTCCGGGACAGGGTAATCAGCCC. Protein sequence: CATSPGQGNQP. The whole CDR3 protein reads CATSPGQGNQPQHF.

As for this clone: The read comes to an end 3 residues before the CDR3 does, leaving the germline J gene to fill in the end. The chain employs TRBV5-3 and TRBJ2-2; a possible D gene is TRBD2 (6 bases). TRBV5-3 is an open reading frame, and its role is uncertain. V was clipped by 0 bases and J by 0 bases, with 6 bases between them. The CDR3 extends over 15 amino acids. CDR3 residues: CARSLAGANTGELFF. The covered CDR3 bases are TGTGCCAGAAGCTTGGCGGGGGCGAACACCGGGGAG.

Points on this clone: The junction shows a germline mismatch at one end, possibly a read error. The CDR3 end is not reached by the read, which stops 3 residues before it; the germline J gene fills it in. The rearrangement uses TRBV5-1 and TRBJ1-1; the D is unclear. From germline, CDR1 is SGHRS and CDR2 YFSETQ. The CDR3 runs 13 residues. The CDR3 is CASGLAAGVGAFF. The sequenced part of the CDR3 DNA is TGCGCCAGCGGCTTGGCCGCCGGGGTTGGA. Supplemented by reference TRBV5-1 and TRBJ1-1, the full variable domain reads KAGVTQTPRYLIKTRGQQVTLSCSPISGHRSVSWYQQTPGQGLQFLFEYFSETQRNKGNFPGRFSGRQFSNSRSEMNVSTLELGDSALYLCASGLAAGVGAFFGQGTRLTVV.

Comment on this clone: The read stops 3 residues short of the end of the CDR3; the missing end is completed from the germline J gene. The J gene is TRBJ1-2, the V gene TRBV7-8, with D perhaps TRBD1 (6 bases). Per the germline V gene, CDR1 is SGHVS and CDR2 is FQNEAQ. The CDR3 length is 14 residues. CDR3 DNA, as far as it was read: TGTGCCAGCAGCTTAGCGGGGCAGGGGAGGGGC. Its protein is CASSLAGQGRG. The full CDR3 protein is CASSLAGQGRGYTF.

Comments on this clone: The observed sequence ends 3 residues before the CDR3 terminus, with the missing tail filled in from the germline J gene. The J gene is TRBJ1-2, the V gene TRBV6-2 or TRBV6-3; TRBD1 aligns across 7 bases. Germline assignment: CDR1 MNHEY and CDR2 SVGEGT. There are 14 residues in the CDR3. CDR3 region: CATDPGQWMSGYTF. The sequenced part of the CDR3 DNA is TGTGCCACCGATCCGGGACAGTGGATGAGCGGC.

On this clone itself: The CDR3 goes on 3 residues after the read ends, and that part is filled in from the germline J gene. The chain links TRBV2 to TRBJ2-7; D is perhaps TRBD1 (6 bases). V lost 10 bases and J lost 6, with 16 bases in between. Germline V CDR1 and CDR2: SNHLY, FYNNEI. There are 12 residues in the CDR3. The CDR3 bases that were read are TGTGCCACCCAGGACAGCCTTGGCGAG. Translated, it gives CATQDSLGE. The CDR3 in its entirety is CATQDSLGEQYF. Full variable domain (missing parts from reference TRBV2 and TRBJ2-7): EPEVTQTPSHQVTQMGQEVILRCVPISNHLYFYWYRQILGQKVEFLVSFYNNEISEKSEIFDDQFSVERPDGSNFTLKIRSTKLEDSAMYFCATQDSLGEQYFGPGTRLTVT.

A word on this clone: The CDR3 goes on 3 residues after the read ends, and that part is filled in from the germline J gene. The chain has TRBV20-1 and TRBJ2-7; 12 bases align to TRBD2. The CDR3 totals 16 residues. Germline loops: CDR1 DFQATT, CDR2 SNEGSKA (reference sequence). The J segment lost 1 base and the V segment lost 2 bases, leaving 6 bases of the junction unmatched. The CDR3 sequence: CSARLLAGGGSYEQYF. The part of the CDR3 DNA that was read is TGCAGTGCTAGACTACTAGCGGGGGGCGGGTCCTACGAG.

Comments on this clone: With the read ending 3 residues before the CDR3 end, the germline J gene is used to fill in that end. The chain uses TRBV20-1 and TRBJ2-1, with TRBD1 matching 8 bases. Germline V lookup: CDR1 DFQATT, CDR2 SNEGSKA (reference sequence). After removal of 3 bases from V and 2 bases from J, the junction contained 6 bases not matched to a gene. The CDR3 runs to 15 residues. Incomplete CDR3 DNA: TGCAGTGCTAGTTCGACAGGGGTAACCTACAATGAG. Amino acids: CSASSTGVTYNE. The complete CDR3 protein is CSASSTGVTYNEQFF.

About this clone itself: Read data end 3 residues before the CDR3 end; the end is taken from the germline J gene. The rearrangement uses TRBV19 and TRBJ1-1, with a weak D call TRBD1 (5 bases). Germline V gives CDR1 LNHDA, CDR2 SQIVND (reference sequence). The CDR3 runs 12 residues. V lost 7 bases, J lost 4 bases, and 10 bases lay in between. The DNA read from the CDR3 is TGTGCCAGTACGGGGACTAGCACTGAA. Residues: CASTGTSTE. From start to end, the CDR3 is CASTGTSTEAFF.

On this clone: Sequencing ends 3 residues short of the CDR3 end; the germline J gene provides the rest. The V and J genes are TRBV29-1 and TRBJ2-3; D is unresolved. The CDR3 extends over 10 amino acids. V lost 7 bases to trimming and J lost 6 bases, with 8 bases between them. Germline loops: CDR1 SQVTM, CDR2 ANQGSEA. CDR3: CSAGTDTQYF. Partial CDR3 DNA: TGCAGCGCAGGAACCGATACG.

The sequenced part of the CDR3 DNA is TGCGCCAGCAGCTTGAGGGTAGCGGAGAACACCGGGGAG. Translation: CASSLRVAENTGE. The CDR3 as a whole reads CASSLRVAENTGELFF. The gene calls are TRBV5-1 and TRBJ2-2; D perhaps matches TRBD2 (6 bases). The read terminates 3 residues before the CDR3 end, so the remaining end is supplied by the germline J gene. The V gene's germline CDR1 is SGHRS and CDR2 YFSETQ. V dropped 1 base and J dropped 1 base, with 11 bases sitting between them. There are 16 residues in the CDR3.

A remark on this clone: The CDR3 end falls 3 residues outside the read, so it is completed with the germline J gene. The gene calls are TRBV5-1 and TRBJ1-2; D is perhaps TRBD1 (6 bases). CDR1 and CDR2 (germline): SGHRS, YFSETQ. The CDR3 totals 13 residues. The covered CDR3 bases are TGCGCCAGCAGCCCCGACAGGTCCTACGAG. This translates into CASSPDRSYE. The CDR3 as a whole reads CASSPDRSYEYTF.

Points on this clone: The DNA ends 3 residues before the CDR3 does, and the rest of the CDR3 is filled in from the germline J gene. The chain uses TRBV11-2 and TRBJ1-1; D uncertain. Germline CDR1 and CDR2: SGHAT and FQNNGV. This CDR3 has 14 residues. The part of the CDR3 DNA that was read is TGTGCCAGCAGCTTAGATCGGGGAAAAATGCGG. It codes for CASSLDRGKMR. The whole CDR3 protein is CASSLDRGKMRAFF.

Details on this clone: The missing CDR3 end, 3 residues past where the read stops, is filled in from the germline J gene. The chain recombines TRBV7-8 with TRBJ1-1, with D unclear. Germline lookup yields CDR1 SGHVS and CDR2 FQNEAQ. Trimming shortened V by 5 bases and J by 3 bases, and 10 bases separated the two germline ends. This CDR3 contains 13 residues. This CDR3 reads CASSHERDTEAFF. The covered CDR3 bases are TGTGCCAGCAGCCACGAGAGGGACACTGAA.